The 2 T cell receptor beta chains below all came from one sample that was sequenced in a study of control samples from healthy donors and cancer patients. Libraries were prepared by immunoSEQ multiplex PCR; TCRdb keeps only in-frame clonotypes and omits some of them. The table includes around 180,000 clones, 85% to 95% detected once. Sequenced: blood. The receptors come from a young woman in good health.

This rearrangement joins TRBV10-3 to TRBJ1-1; tentative D call: TRBD1 (5 bases). The germline gives CDR1 ENHRY, CDR2 SYGVKD. V was shortened by 4 bases and J by 7 bases, with 22 bases between the two germline ends. The length of the CDR3 is 16 residues. In DNA form, the CDR3 reads TGTGCCATCAGTGCAGTACGTGGGGGAAAGATTGATGAAGCTTTCTTT. Its protein product is CAISAVRGGKIDEAFF.

The chain is built from TRBV28 and TRBJ2-7; 8 bases are shared with TRBD1. Trimming removed 6 bases from V and 2 bases from J; junction bases left unmatched: 6. The CDR3 has 14 residues. Per the germline V gene, CDR1 is MDHEN and CDR2 is SYDVKM. CDR3 sequence (DNA): TGTGCCAGCAGCGAGTCGGGACAGGCCTACGAGCAGTACTTC. It encodes CASSESGQAYEQYF.